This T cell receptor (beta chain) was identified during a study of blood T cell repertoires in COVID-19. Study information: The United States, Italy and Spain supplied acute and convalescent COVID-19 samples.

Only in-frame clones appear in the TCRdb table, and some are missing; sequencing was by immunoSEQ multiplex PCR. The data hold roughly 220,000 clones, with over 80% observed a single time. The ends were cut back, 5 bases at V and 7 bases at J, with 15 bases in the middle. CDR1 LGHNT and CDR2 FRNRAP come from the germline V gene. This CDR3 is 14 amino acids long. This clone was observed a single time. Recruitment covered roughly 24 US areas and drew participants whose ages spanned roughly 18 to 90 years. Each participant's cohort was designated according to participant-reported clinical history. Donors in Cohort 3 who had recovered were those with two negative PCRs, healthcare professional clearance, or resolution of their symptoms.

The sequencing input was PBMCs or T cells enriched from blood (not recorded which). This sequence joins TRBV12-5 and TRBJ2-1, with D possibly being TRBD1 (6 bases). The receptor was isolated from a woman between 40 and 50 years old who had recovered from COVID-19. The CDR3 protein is CASGPNRDRNEQFF. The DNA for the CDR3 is TGTGCTAGTGGTCCAAACAGGGATCGAAATGAGCAGTTCTTC.